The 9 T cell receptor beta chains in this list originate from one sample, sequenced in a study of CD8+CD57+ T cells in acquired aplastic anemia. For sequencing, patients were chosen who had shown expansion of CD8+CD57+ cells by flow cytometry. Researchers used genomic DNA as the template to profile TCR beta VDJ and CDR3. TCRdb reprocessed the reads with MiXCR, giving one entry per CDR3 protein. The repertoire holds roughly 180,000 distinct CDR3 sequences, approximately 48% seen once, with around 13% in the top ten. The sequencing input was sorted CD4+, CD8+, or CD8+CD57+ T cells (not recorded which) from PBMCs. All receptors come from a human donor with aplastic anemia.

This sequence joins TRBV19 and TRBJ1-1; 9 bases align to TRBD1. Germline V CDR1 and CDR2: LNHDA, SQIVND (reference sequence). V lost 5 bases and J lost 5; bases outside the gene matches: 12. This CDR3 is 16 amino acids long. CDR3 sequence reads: CASSSPGTGPGTEAFF. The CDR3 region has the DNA TGTGCCAGTAGTTCCCCGGGGACAGGGCCAGGTACTGAAGCTTTCTTT.

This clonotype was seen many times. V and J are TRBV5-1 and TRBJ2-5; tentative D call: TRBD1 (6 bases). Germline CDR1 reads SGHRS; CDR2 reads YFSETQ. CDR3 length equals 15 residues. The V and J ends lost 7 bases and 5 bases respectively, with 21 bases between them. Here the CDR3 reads CASRYGQSLYETQYF. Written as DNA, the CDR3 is TGCGCCAGCCGCTATGGACAGTCCCTTTACGAGACCCAGTACTTC.

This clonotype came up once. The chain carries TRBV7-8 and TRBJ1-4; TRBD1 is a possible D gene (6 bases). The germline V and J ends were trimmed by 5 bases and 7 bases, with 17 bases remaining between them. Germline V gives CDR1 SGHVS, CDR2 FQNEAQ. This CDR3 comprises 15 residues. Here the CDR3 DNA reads TGTGCCAGCAGCACGCCGGGACGGGACATTGAAAAACTGTTTTTT. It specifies CASSTPGRDIEKLFF.

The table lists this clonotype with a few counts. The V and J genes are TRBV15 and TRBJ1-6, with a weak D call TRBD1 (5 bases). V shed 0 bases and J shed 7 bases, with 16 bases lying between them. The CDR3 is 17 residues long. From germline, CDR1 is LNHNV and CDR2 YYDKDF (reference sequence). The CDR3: CATSRDRPGRGNSPLHF. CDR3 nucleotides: TGTGCCACCAGCAGAGATCGTCCGGGACGGGGAAATTCACCCCTCCACTTT.

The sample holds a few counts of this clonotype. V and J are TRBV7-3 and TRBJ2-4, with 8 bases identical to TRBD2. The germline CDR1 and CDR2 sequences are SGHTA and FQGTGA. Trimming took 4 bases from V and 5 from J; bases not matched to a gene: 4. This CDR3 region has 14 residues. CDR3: CASSSARGENIQYF. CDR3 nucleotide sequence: TGTGCCAGCAGCTCCGCGCGGGGGGAAAACATTCAGTACTTC.

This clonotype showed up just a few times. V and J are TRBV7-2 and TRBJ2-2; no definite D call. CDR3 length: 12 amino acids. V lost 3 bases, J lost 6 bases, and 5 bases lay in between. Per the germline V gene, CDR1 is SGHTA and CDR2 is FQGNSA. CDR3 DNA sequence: TGTGCCAGCAGCTTCATTGCCGGGGAGCTGTTTTTT. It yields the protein CASSFIAGELFF.

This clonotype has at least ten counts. CDR3 nucleotides: TGTGCCAGCAGAAAAGGCGACAGGGGACATCAGCCCCAGCATTTT. Protein product: CASRKGDRGHQPQHF. The chain uses TRBV4-2 and TRBJ1-5, with 8 bases that match TRBD1. The CDR3 spans 15 residues. CDR1 LGHNA and CDR2 YNFKEQ come from the germline V gene. V shed 6 bases, J shed 5 bases, and the junction held 9 bases outside the gene matches.

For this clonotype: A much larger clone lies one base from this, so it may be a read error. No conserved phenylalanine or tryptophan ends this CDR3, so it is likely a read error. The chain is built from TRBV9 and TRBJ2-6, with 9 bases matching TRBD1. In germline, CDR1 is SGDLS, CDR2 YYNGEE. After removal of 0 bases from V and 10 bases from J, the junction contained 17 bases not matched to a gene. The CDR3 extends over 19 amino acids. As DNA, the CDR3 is TGTGCCAGCAGCGTAGGTTTCCCACCTTCTGGGACAGGGTTAAACGTCCTGACTTCC. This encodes CASSVGFPPSGTGLNVLTS.

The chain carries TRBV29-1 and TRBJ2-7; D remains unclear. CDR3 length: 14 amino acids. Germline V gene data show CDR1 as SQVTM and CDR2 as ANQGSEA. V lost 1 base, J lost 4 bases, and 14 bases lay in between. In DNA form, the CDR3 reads TGCAGCGTTGAAGTGGGCGATTTGGGGTACGAGCAGTACTTC. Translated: CSVEVGDLGYEQYF.